These 17 T cell receptor beta chains came from one sample sequenced in a study of blood T cell repertoires in COVID-19. Using immunoSEQ multiplex PCR, the repertoire was profiled, and TCRdb retains in-frame clones only, with some absent. Counted here are 80,000 or so clones, roughly 80% occurring once; the ten biggest clones make up 15% to 20%. Sequencing input: peripheral blood. Source of these receptors: a woman aged 55-69 years with acute or convalescent COVID-19.

The chain is built from TRBV7-9 and TRBJ1-1; tentatively, D is TRBD1 (6 bases). CDR3 length: 13 amino acids. Germline CDR1 SEHNR, CDR2 FQNEAQ (reference sequence). Trimming stripped 5 bases from V and 1 base from J, with 8 bases between. This CDR3 is CASSQQGNTEAFF. CDR3 in DNA: TGTGCCAGCAGCCAACAGGGGAACACTGAAGCTTTCTTT.

The chain links TRBV6-1 to TRBJ1-2, with 7 bases fitting TRBD1. CDR1 and CDR2 (germline): MNHNS, SASEGT. V dropped 3 bases and J dropped 0; count of bases not matched to a gene: 7. This CDR3 is built from 16 residues. This chain's CDR3 is CASSDNRGFSNYGYTF. The CDR3 bases are TGTGCCAGCAGTGACAACAGGGGATTTTCTAACTATGGCTACACCTTC.

The rearrangement links TRBV19 to TRBJ1-5; 8 nucleotides agree with TRBD1. Germline values: CDR1 LNHDA, CDR2 SQIVND (reference sequence). The CDR3 is 16 amino acids. The V and J ends lost 5 bases and 0 bases, in that order; junction bases with no gene match: 6. This chain's CDR3 is CASSPTDRGSNQPQHF. The CDR3, as DNA: TGTGCCAGTAGTCCAACCGACAGGGGTAGCAATCAGCCCCAGCATTTT.

The V gene is TRBV24-1, the J gene TRBJ2-2; weak D call: TRBD1 (6 bases). V was shortened by 4 bases and J by 4 bases, with 12 bases between the two germline ends. The CDR3 sequence is 15 residues long. Germline CDR1 reads KGHDR; CDR2 reads SFDVKD. Here the CDR3 reads CATSDSQGFTGELFF. The DNA of the CDR3 is TGTGCCACCAGTGACTCACAGGGATTCACCGGGGAGCTGTTTTTT.

The gene calls are TRBV5-5 and TRBJ1-2, with TRBD1 matching 7 bases. The ends lost 4 bases at V and 6 bases at J; junction bases unmatched: 12. This CDR3 contains 15 residues. CDR1 and CDR2 (germline): SGHKS, YYEKEE (reference sequence). The CDR3 loop is CASSTDSTGTNGYTF. Written as DNA, the CDR3 is TGTGCCAGCAGCACGGATTCGACAGGGACGAATGGCTACACCTTC.

The chain joins TRBV18 to TRBJ2-1; 8 nucleotides line up with TRBD1. Per germline, CDR1 KGHSH and CDR2 LQKENI. CDR3 length: 14 amino acids. V was pared by 3 bases and J by 4 bases, with 2 bases of the junction left unmatched. As DNA, the CDR3 is TGTGCCAGCTCACCGGACAGGGCGTACAATGAGCAGTTCTTC. Translated: CASSPDRAYNEQFF.

This clone was detected only a few times. V and J are TRBV6-6 and TRBJ2-7; the D gene is possibly TRBD1 (5 bases). The germline V gene encodes CDR1 MNHNY and CDR2 SVGAGI (reference sequence). Trimming removed 0 bases at V and 10 bases at J, with 13 bases between. This CDR3 comprises 13 residues. The CDR3 reads CASSYSVQGQQYV. The CDR3 coding sequence is TGTGCCAGCAGTTACTCAGTCCAGGGTCAACAGTACGTC.

The chain uses TRBV19 and TRBJ1-1; possibly TRBD1 for D (5 bases). Trimming pared 5 bases from V and 3 bases from J, leaving 16 bases between. The CDR3 length is 15 residues. Per the germline V gene, CDR1 is LNHDA and CDR2 is SQIVND (reference sequence). This CDR3 is CASSPWGGGDTEAFF. The CDR3 DNA sequence: TGTGCCAGTAGTCCCTGGGGGGGTGGGGACACTGAAGCTTTCTTT.

The chain uses TRBV5-5 and TRBJ2-5; D might be TRBD1 (6 bases). Germline assignment: CDR1 SGHKS and CDR2 YYEKEE (reference sequence). The CDR3 covers 13 residues. V lost 4 bases and J 2 bases, leaving 9 bases between the germline ends. The CDR3 spells CASSTDRQETQYF. CDR3 coding DNA: TGTGCCAGCAGCACCGACAGGCAAGAGACCCAGTACTTC. Variable domain in full (rest from reference TRBV5-5 and TRBJ2-5): DAGVTQSPTHLIKTRGQQVTLRCSPISGHKSVSWYQQVLGQGPQFIFQYYEKEERGRGNFPDRFSARQFPNYSSELNVNALLLGDSALYLCASSTDRQETQYFGPGTRLLVL.

This sequence joins TRBV11-2 and TRBJ1-1; D is unclear. The CDR3 has 14 amino acids. Germline loops: CDR1 SGHAT, CDR2 FQNNGV. V dropped 5 bases and J dropped 4 bases, with 14 bases sitting between them. CDR3 residues: CASSLGSKGTEAFF. The CDR3, as DNA: TGTGCCAGCAGCCTCGGGAGCAAAGGCACTGAAGCTTTCTTT. Combining the CDR3 with reference TRBV11-2 and TRBJ1-1 gives the whole variable domain EAGVAQSPRYKIIEKRQSVAFWCNPISGHATLYWYQQILGQGPKLLIQFQNNGVVDDSQLPKDRFSAERLKGVDSTLKIQPAKLEDSAVYLCASSLGSKGTEAFFGQGTRLTVV.

The chain employs TRBV10-1 and TRBJ2-7; D perhaps matches TRBD2 (6 bases). CDR3 length equals 11 residues. V was trimmed by 2 bases and J by 7 bases, leaving 6 bases between them. CDR1 is WNHNN, CDR2 SYGVQD, per germline (reference sequence). In DNA, the CDR3 is TGCGCCAGCAGTGAGGGGAGGGAGCAGTACTTC. This encodes CASSEGREQYF.

This chain connects TRBV10-1 to TRBJ2-1; D gene unclear. CDR1 WNHNN and CDR2 SYGVQD come from the germline V gene (reference sequence). Trimming removed 2 bases from V and 4 bases from J, with 6 bases in between. The CDR3 spans 13 residues. The CDR3 is CASSEGVYNEQFF. CDR3 in DNA: TGCGCCAGCAGTGAGGGAGTTTACAATGAGCAGTTCTTC.

The chain recombines TRBV7-9 with TRBJ1-6; D ambiguous. The CDR3 contains 14 residues. Trimming cost V 0 bases and J 9 bases, with 9 bases left between them. Germline V lookup: CDR1 SEHNR, CDR2 FQNEAQ (reference sequence). CDR3 in DNA: TGTGCCAGCAGCTTAGCGCCACCCGGTTCACCCCTCCACTTT. Its protein is CASSLAPPGSPLHF. The variable domain in full, with the rest retrieved from reference TRBV7-9 and TRBJ1-6, is DTGVSQNPRHKITKRGQNVTFRCDPISEHNRLYWYRQTLGQGPEFLTYFQNEAQLEKSRLLSDRFSAERPKGSFSTLEIQRTEQGDSAMYLCASSLAPPGSPLHFGNGTRLTVT.

This chain uses TRBV19 with TRBJ2-4; TRBD2 matches at 7 bases. This CDR3 has 16 amino acids. V trimming: 8 bases; J trimming: 0 bases; junction bases outside the gene matches: 10. CDR1 and CDR2 (germline): LNHDA, SQIVND (reference sequence). In DNA, the CDR3 is TGTGCCAGTTCTGGGGGGGGAGTTTTAGCCAAAAACATTCAGTACTTC. It yields the protein CASSGGGVLAKNIQYF.

The CDR3 region has the DNA TGTGCCAGTACTATTGGCGGAAAAGTGAACACTGAAGCTTTCTTT. Translating it yields CASTIGGKVNTEAFF. This sequence joins TRBV19 and TRBJ1-1; D gene unclear. This CDR3 contains 15 residues. Trimming removed 7 bases from V and 0 bases from J, with 15 bases in between. Germline V gives CDR1 LNHDA, CDR2 SQIVND (reference sequence).

The chain uses TRBV19 and TRBJ1-1; D is ambiguous. V was clipped by 1 base and J by 5 bases, with 14 bases between them. CDR3 length equals 15 residues. Germline V lookup: CDR1 LNHDA, CDR2 SQIVND (reference sequence). The CDR3: CASSIGTQSRTEAFF. The CDR3 nucleotides are TGTGCCAGTAGTATAGGAACGCAATCCAGGACTGAAGCTTTCTTT.

The rearrangement joins TRBV12-5 to TRBJ1-2; 8 bases match TRBD1. The CDR3 has 15 residues. Trimming cost V 1 base and J 2 bases; bases outside gene matches: 3. The V gene's germline CDR1 is LGHNT and CDR2 FRNRAP. The CDR3 region has the DNA TGTGCTAGTGGTTTGGAACAGGGGGGGAACTATGGCTACACCTTC. Its protein product is CASGLEQGGNYGYTF.